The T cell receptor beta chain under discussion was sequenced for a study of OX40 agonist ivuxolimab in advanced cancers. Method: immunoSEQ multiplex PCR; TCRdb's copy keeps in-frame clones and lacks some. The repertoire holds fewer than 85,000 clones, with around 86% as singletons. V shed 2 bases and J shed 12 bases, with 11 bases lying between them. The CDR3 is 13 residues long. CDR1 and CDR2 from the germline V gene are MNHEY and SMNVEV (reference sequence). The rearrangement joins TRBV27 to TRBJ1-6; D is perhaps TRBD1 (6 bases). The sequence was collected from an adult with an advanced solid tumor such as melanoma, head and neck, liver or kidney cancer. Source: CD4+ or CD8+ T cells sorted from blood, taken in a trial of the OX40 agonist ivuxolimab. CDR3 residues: CASSLAGVGPLHF. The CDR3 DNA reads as TGTGCCAGCAGTTTAGCAGGGGTGGGACCCCTCCACTTT.